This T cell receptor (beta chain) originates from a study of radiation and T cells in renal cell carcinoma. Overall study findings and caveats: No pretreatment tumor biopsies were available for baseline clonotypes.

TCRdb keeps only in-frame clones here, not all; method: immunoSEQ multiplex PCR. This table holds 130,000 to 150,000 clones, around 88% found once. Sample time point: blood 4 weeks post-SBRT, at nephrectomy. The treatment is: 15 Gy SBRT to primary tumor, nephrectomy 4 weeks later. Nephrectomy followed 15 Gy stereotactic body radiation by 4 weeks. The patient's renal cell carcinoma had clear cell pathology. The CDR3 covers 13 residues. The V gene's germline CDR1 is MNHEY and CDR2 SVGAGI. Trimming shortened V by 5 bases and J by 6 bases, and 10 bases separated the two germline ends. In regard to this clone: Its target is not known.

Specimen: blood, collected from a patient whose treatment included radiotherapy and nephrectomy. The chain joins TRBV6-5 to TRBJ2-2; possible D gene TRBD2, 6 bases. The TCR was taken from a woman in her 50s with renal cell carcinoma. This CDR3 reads CASSRPSAGELFF. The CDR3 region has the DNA TGTGCCAGCAGTCGACCTAGCGCCGGGGAGCTGTTTTTT.